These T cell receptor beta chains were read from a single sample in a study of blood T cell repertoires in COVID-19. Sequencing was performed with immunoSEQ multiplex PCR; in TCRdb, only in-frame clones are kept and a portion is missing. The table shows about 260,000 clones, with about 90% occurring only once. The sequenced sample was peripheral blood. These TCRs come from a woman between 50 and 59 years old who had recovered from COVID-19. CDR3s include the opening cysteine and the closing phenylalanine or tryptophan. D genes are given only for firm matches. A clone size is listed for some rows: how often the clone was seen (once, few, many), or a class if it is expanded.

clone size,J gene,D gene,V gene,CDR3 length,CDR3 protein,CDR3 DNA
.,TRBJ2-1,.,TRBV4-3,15,CANSPASPSYNEQFF,TGCGCCAACAGCCCTGCTAGCCCCTCCTACAATGAGCAGTTCTTC
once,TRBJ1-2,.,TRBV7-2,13,CASSEQKQNGYTF,TGTGCCAGCAGCGAACAGAAGCAGAATGGCTACACCTTC
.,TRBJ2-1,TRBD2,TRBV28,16,CASSLGASGIYNEQFF,TGTGCCAGCAGTTTAGGGGCTAGCGGGATCTACAATGAGCAGTTCTTC
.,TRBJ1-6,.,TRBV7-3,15,CASRRPGEGKGALHF,TGTGCCAGCAGACGACCAGGGGAGGGGAAGGGGGCCCTCCACTTT
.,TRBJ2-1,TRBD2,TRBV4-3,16,CASSLLLAVSYNEQFF,TGCGCCAGCAGCCTCCTACTAGCGGTCTCCTACAATGAGCAGTTCTTC
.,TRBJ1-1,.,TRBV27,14,CASKREEPNTEAFF,TGTGCCAGCAAACGGGAGGAACCCAACACTGAAGCTTTCTTT
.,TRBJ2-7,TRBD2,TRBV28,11,CATRGAYEQYF,TGTGCCACCCGGGGGGCCTACGAGCAGTACTTC
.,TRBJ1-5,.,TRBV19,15,CASSIEQDSNQPQHF,TGTGCCAGTAGTATCGAACAGGATAGCAATCAGCCCCAGCATTTT
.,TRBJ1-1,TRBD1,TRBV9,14,CASSVEGADTEAFF,TGTGCCAGCAGCGTAGAGGGGGCGGACACTGAAGCTTTCTTT
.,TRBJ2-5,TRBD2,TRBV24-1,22,CATSDPRAETGPATGGEETQYF,TGTGCCACCAGTGATCCAAGAGCGGAAACCGGACCAGCGACGGGGGGAGAAGAGACCCAGTACTTC
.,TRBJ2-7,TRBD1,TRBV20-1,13,CSACDRGPYEQYF,TGCAGTGCTTGTGACAGGGGCCCCTACGAGCAGTACTTC
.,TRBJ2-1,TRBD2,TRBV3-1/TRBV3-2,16,CASSRLLMERGYPGFF,TGTGCCAGCAGCCGGCTCCTGATGGAGCGGGGGTACCCCGGATTCTTC
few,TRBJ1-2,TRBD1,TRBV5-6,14,CASSTGTANYGYTF,TGTGCCAGCAGCACGGGGACAGCAAACTATGGCTACACCTTC
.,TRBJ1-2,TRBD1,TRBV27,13,CASSLDRGYGYTF,TGTGCCAGCAGTTTGGACAGGGGCTATGGCTACACCTTC
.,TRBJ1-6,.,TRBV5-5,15,CASSLLDRPNSPLHF,TGTGCCAGCAGCTTGCTAGACAGGCCAAATTCACCCCTCCACTTT
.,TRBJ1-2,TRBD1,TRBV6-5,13,CASRPQGAYGYTF,TGTGCCAGCAGACCCCAGGGGGCCTATGGCTACACCTTC
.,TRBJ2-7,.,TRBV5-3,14,CARSLHRETYEQYF,TGTGCCAGAAGCTTACACAGGGAGACCTACGAGCAGTACTTC
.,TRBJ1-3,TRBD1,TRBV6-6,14,CASSKGQRIDTIYF,TGTGCCAGCAGCAAGGGACAGAGGATAGACACCATATATTTT
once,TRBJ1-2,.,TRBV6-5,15,CASRRSLQGGYGYTF,TGTGCCAGCAGACGTTCTCTTCAGGGAGGTTATGGCTACACCTTC
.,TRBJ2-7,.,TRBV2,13,CASSEEVLVEQYF,TGTGCCAGCAGTGAAGAAGTACTAGTGGAGCAGTACTTC
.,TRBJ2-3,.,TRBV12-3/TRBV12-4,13,CAGARANTDTQYF,TGTGCGGGGGCCAGAGCGAACACAGATACGCAGTATTTT
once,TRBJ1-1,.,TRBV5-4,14,CASSLYPSISWAFF,TGTGCCAGCAGCTTGTACCCTTCTATCTCCTGGGCTTTCTTT
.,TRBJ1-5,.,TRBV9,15,CASNSGGLSNQPQHF,TGTGCCAGCAATTCGGGAGGGTTAAGCAATCAGCCCCAGCATTTT
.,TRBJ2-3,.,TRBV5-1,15,CASSLIGQITDTQYF,TGCGCCAGCAGCTTGATCGGACAGATCACAGATACGCAGTATTTT
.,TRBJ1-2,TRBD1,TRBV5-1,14,CASSGGTVGYGYTF,TGCGCCAGCAGCGGCGGGACAGTGGGCTATGGCTACACCTTC
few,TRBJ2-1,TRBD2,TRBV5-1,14,CASSWRAGGNEQFF,TGCGCCAGCAGCTGGAGGGCGGGAGGCAATGAGCAGTTCTTC
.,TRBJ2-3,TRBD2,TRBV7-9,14,CASRSGTSSDTQYF,TGTGCCAGCAGATCCGGGACTAGCTCAGATACGCAGTATTTT
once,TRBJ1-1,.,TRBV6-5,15,CASSHSRGGDTEAFF,TGTGCCAGCAGTCACTCGAGGGGAGGGGACACTGAAGCTTTCTTT
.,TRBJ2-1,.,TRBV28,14,CASTRRIRGNEQFF,TGTGCCAGCACCAGACGAATCCGGGGCAATGAGCAGTTCTTC
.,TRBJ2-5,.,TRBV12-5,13,CASSTGSRETQYF,TGTGCTAGTTCTACAGGGTCTCGAGAGACCCAGTACTTC
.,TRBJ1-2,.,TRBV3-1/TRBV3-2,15,CASSQTSDSYYGYTF,TGTGCCAGCAGCCAAACCTCAGACAGTTACTATGGCTACACCTTC
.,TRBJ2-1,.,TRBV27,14,CASSPGQLYNEQFF,TGTGCCAGCAGTCCCGGACAGCTCTACAATGAGCAGTTCTTC
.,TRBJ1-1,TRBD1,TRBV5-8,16,CASRITTGTANTEAFF,TGTGCCAGCAGAATAACGACCGGGACAGCGAACACTGAAGCTTTCTTT
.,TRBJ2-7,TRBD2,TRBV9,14,CASSAGGSSYEQYF,TGTGCCAGCAGCGCCGGCGGGAGCTCCTACGAGCAGTACTTC
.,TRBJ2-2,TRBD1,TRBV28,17,CASSLGPGQLNTGELFF,TGTGCCAGCAGTTTAGGTCCGGGACAGCTAAACACCGGGGAGCTGTTTTTT
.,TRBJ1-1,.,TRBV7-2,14,CASSSLQVNTEAFF,TGTGCCAGCAGCTCCCTTCAGGTTAACACTGAAGCTTTCTTT
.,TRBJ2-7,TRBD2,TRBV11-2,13,CASSLGEGYEQYF,TGTGCCAGCAGCTTAGGGGAGGGTTACGAGCAGTACTTC
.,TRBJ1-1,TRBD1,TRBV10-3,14,CAISRQGGNTEAFF,TGTGCCATCAGTAGACAGGGAGGGAACACTGAAGCTTTCTTT
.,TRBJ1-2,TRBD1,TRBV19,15,CASSSGQGASYGYTF,TGTGCCAGTAGTTCGGGACAGGGGGCTTCTTATGGCTACACCTTC
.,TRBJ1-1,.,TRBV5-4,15,CASSLEGHRNTEAFF,TGTGCCAGCAGCTTGGAGGGGCACAGAAACACTGAAGCTTTCTTT
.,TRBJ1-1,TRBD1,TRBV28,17,CASSSIPGTEEITEAFF,TGTGCCAGCAGTTCGATACCCGGGACAGAAGAAATCACTGAAGCTTTCTTT
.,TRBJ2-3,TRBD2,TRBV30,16,CAWRGGTVFSTDTQYF,TGTGCCTGGCGGGGAGGGACCGTTTTTTCCACAGATACGCAGTATTTT
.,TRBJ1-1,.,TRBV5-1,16,CASSLQRGYETTEAFF,TGCGCCAGCAGCTTACAACGGGGGTATGAGACCACTGAAGCTTTCTTT
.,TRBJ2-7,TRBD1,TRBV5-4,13,CASSIDRGREQYF,TGTGCCAGCAGCATTGACAGGGGACGGGAGCAGTACTTC
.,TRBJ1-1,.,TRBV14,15,CASSQTTLGGTEAFF,TGTGCCAGCAGCCAGACGACACTCGGGGGCACTGAAGCTTTCTTT
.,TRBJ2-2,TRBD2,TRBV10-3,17,CAVRGPGLAADPGELFF,TGTGCCGTGAGGGGCCCGGGACTAGCAGCTGACCCCGGGGAGCTGTTTTTT
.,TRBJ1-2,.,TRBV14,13,CASSQVRAYGYTF,TGTGCCAGCAGCCAAGTCAGGGCCTATGGCTACACCTTC
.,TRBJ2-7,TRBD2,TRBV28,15,CASSSLAGASHEQYF,TGTGCCAGCAGTTCTTTAGCGGGAGCCTCCCACGAGCAGTACTTC
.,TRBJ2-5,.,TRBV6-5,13,CASSHRAQETQYF,TGTGCCAGCAGTCACAGGGCCCAAGAGACCCAGTACTTC
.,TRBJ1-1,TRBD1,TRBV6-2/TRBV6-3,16,CASSIPGQSMNTEAFF,TGTGCCAGCAGTATTCCGGGACAGAGCATGAACACTGAAGCTTTCTTT
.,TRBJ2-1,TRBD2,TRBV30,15,CAWSVLAGVVDEQFF,TGTGCCTGGAGTGTACTAGCGGGAGTTGTAGATGAGCAGTTCTTC
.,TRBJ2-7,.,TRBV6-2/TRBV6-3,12,CASSGRQAEQYF,TGTGCCAGCAGTGGACGACAGGCCGAGCAGTACTTC